This entry is about one T cell receptor (beta chain). PCR amplification relied on 60 Vbeta primers (plus 13 Jbeta primers). The repertoire was sequenced with immunoSEQ multiplex PCR; TCRdb's copy has only in-frame clones and lacks some. The table lists fewer than 200,000 clones, approximately 80% of them singletons. These data belong to a study of cytomegalovirus exposure and HLA in healthy donors. The CDR3 is made up of 15 amino acids. The germline CDR1 and CDR2 sequences are SEHNR and FQNEAQ (reference sequence). Trimming took off 5 bases at V and 5 bases at J, with 13 bases between the two ends. Sequences were obtained from PBMCs. This TCR was sampled from a man younger than 40 in good health and CMV-seropositive. The chain carries TRBV7-9 and TRBJ1-6, with a possible D match to TRBD1 (6 bases). The CDR3 DNA follows: TGTGCCAGCAGCAAAGGGGGACCGCATAATTCACCCCTCCACTTT. This gives the protein CASSKGGPHNSPLHF.